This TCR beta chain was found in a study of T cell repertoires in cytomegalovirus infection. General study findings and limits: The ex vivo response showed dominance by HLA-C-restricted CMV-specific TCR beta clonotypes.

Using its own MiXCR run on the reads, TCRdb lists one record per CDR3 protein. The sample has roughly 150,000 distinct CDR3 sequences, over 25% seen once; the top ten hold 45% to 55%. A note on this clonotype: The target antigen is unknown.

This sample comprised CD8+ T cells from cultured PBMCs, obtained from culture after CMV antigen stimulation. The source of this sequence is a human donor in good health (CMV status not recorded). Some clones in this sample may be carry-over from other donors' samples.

In nucleotides, the CDR3 is TGTGCCAGCACGACAGCGGCCAATCAGCCCCAGCATTTT. Translation: CASTTAANQPQHF. V and J are TRBV27 and TRBJ1-5, with TRBD1 as a possible D gene (5 bases). V lost 7 bases and J 3 bases, leaving 10 bases between the germline ends. Germline values: CDR1 MNHEY, CDR2 SMNVEV (reference sequence). The CDR3 has 13 amino acids.